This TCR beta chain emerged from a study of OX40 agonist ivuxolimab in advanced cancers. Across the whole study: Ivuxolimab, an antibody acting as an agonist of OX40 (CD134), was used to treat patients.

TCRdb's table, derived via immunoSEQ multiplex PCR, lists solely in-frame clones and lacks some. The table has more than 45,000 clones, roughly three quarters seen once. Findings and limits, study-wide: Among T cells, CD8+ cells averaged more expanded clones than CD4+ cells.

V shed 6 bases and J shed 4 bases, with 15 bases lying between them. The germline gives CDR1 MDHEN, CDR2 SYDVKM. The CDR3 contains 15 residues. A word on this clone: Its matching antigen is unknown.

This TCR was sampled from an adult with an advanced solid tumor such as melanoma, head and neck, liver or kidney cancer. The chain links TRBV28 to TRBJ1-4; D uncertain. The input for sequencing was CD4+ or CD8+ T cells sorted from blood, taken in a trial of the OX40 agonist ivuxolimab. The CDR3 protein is CASRSLPRNNEKLFF. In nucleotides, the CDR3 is TGTGCCAGCAGATCCCTTCCCAGAAATAATGAAAAACTGTTTTTT.